Here is one T cell receptor beta chain with its context. The method was immunoSEQ multiplex PCR; TCRdb's version includes in-frame clones alone and lacks a portion of them. The table lists roughly 80,000 clones, about 89% of them singletons, with approximately 2% in the top ten. The data were obtained in a study of T cell changes during pregnancy in multiple sclerosis. Germline assignment: CDR1 MRHNA and CDR2 SNTAGT. The CDR3 is 15 residues long. V was cut by 2 bases and J by 8 bases, with 18 bases left in between. The starting material was peripheral blood, obtained before pregnancy. This TCR derives from a female donor with multiple sclerosis, enrolled in a pregnancy study. This rearrangement joins TRBV6-4 to TRBJ1-2; D is unresolved. The CDR3 region is CASSDEEGPNRGYTF. The DNA of the CDR3 is TGTGCCAGCAGTGACGAAGAGGGTCCCAATCGAGGCTACACCTTC.